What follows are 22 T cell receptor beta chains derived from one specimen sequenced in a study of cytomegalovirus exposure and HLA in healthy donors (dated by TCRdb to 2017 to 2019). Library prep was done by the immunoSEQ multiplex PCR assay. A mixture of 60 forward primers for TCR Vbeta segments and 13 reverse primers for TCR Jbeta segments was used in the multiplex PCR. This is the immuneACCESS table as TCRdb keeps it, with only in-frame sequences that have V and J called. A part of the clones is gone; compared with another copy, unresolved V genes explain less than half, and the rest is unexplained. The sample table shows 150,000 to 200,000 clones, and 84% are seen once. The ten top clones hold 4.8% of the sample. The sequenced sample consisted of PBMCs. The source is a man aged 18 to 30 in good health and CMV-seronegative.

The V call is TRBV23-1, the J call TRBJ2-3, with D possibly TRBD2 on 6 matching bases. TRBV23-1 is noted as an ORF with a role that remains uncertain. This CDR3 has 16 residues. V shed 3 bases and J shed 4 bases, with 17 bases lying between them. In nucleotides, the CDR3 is TGCGCCAGCAGTCACTCCGGAGGGAGAGCGGCAGATACGCAGTATTTT. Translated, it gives CASSHSGGRAADTQYF.

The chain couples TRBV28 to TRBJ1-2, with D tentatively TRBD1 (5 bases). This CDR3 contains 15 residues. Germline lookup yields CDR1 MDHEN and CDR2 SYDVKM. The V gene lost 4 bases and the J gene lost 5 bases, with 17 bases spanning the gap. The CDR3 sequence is CASSSPRGSFYGYTF. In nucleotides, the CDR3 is TGTGCCAGCAGTTCCCCTCGGGGGTCCTTTTATGGCTACACCTTC.

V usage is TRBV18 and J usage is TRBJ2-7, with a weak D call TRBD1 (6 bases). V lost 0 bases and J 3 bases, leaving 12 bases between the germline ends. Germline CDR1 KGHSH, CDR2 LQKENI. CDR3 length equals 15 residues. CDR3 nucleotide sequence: TGTGCCAGCTCACCACCGGGGGCCCTAGGCTACGAGCAGTACTTC. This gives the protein CASSPPGALGYEQYF.

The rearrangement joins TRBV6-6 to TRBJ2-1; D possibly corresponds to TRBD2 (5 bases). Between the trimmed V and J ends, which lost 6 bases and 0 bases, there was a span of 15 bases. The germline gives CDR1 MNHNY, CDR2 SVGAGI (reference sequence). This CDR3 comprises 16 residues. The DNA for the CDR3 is TGTGCCAGCAGCCCGACTAACCCGAGCTCCTACAATGAGCAGTTCTTC. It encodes CASSPTNPSSYNEQFF.

The CDR3 is CASSRAVKLDGYTF. In DNA, the CDR3 is TGTGCCAGCAGCCGTGCGGTGAAGCTCGATGGCTACACCTTC. The gene calls are TRBV14 and TRBJ1-2; D is undetermined. Between the trimmed V and J ends, which lost 4 bases and 6 bases, there was a span of 15 bases. CDR1 is SGHDN and CDR2 is FVKESK in the germline V gene. CDR3 length: 14 residues.

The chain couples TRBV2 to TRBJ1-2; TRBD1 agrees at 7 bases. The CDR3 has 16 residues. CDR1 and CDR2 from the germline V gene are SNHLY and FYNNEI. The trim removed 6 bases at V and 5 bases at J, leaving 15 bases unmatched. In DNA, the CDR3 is TGTGCCAGCAGCCTTGAAACCGGGACAGTCATTTATGGCTACACCTTC. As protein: CASSLETGTVIYGYTF.

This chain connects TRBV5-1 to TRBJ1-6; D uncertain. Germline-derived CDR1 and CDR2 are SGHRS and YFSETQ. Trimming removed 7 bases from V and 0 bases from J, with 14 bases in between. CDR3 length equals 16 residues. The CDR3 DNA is TGCGCCAGCGCCCCGGGCGGGAGCTCCTATAATTCACCCCTCCACTTT. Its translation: CASAPGGSSYNSPLHF.

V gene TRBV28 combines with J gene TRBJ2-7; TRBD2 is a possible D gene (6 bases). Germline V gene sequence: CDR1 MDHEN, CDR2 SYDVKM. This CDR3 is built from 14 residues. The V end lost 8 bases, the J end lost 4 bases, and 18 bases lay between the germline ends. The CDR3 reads CASGADYRTYEQYF. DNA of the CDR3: TGTGCCAGCGGGGCGGACTACCGTACTTACGAGCAGTACTTC.

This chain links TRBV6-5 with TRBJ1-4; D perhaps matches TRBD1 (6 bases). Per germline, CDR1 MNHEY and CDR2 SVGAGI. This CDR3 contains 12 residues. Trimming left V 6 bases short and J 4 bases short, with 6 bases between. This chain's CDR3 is CASRGGNEKLFF. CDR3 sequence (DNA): TGTGCCAGCAGAGGGGGTAATGAAAAACTGTTTTTT.

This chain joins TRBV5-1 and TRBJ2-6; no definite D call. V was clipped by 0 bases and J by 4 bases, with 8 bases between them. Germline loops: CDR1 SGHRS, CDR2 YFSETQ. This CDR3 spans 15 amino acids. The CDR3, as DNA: TGCGCCAGCAGCTTGGCAGTTCAGGGGGCCAACGTCCTGACTTTC. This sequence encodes CASSLAVQGANVLTF. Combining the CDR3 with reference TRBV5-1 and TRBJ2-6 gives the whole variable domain KAGVTQTPRYLIKTRGQQVTLSCSPISGHRSVSWYQQTPGQGLQFLFEYFSETQRNKGNFPGRFSGRQFSNSRSEMNVSTLELGDSALYLCASSLAVQGANVLTFGAGSRLTVL.

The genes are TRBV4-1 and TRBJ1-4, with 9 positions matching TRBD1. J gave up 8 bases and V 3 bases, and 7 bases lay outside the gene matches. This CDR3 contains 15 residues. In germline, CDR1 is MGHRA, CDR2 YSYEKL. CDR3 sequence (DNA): TGCGCCAGCAGCCAGGCGGGACAGGGCGACGAAAAACTGTTTTTT. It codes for CASSQAGQGDEKLFF.

This CDR3 reads CASSRLTSWNTGELFF. CDR3 DNA: TGTGCCAGCAGTCGATTGACAAGCTGGAACACCGGGGAGCTGTTTTTT. The rearrangement joins TRBV6-6 to TRBJ2-2; D unresolved. The ends were cut back, 5 bases at V and 1 base at J, with 14 bases in the middle. The CDR3 is 16 amino acids. CDR1 MNHNY and CDR2 SVGAGI come from the germline V gene (reference sequence).

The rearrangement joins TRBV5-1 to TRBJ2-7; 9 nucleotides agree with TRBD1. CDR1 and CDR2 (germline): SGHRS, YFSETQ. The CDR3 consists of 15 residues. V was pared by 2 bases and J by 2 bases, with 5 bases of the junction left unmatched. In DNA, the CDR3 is TGCGCCAGCAGCTTTGGCGGGACAGGGACCTACGAGCAGTACTTC. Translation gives CASSFGGTGTYEQYF.

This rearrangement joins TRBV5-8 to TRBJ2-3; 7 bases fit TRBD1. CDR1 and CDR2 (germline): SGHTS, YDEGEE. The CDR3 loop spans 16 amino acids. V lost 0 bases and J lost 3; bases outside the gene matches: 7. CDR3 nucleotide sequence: TGTGCCAGCAGCTTGGGCACAGGGGTCATGACAGATACGCAGTATTTT. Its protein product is CASSLGTGVMTDTQYF. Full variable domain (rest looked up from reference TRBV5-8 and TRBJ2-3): EAGVTQSPTHLIKTRGQQATLRCSPISGHTSVYWYQQALGLGLQFLLWYDEGEERNRGNFPPRFSGRQFPNYSSELNVNALELEDSALYLCASSLGTGVMTDTQYFGPGTRLTVL.

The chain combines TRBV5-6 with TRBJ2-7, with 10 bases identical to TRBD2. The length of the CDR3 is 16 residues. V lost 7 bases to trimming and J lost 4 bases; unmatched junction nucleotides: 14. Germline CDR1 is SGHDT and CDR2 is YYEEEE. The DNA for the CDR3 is TGTGCCAGCGGCTCGATCGCTGGTAGCGGGAGGTACGAGCAGTACTTC. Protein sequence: CASGSIAGSGRYEQYF.

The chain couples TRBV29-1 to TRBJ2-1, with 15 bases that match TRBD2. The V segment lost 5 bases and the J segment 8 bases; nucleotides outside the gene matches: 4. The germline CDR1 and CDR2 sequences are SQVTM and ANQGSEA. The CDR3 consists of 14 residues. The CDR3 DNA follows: TGCAGCGTTTCAAGGACTAGCGGGAGGGATGAGCAGTTCTTC. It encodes CSVSRTSGRDEQFF.

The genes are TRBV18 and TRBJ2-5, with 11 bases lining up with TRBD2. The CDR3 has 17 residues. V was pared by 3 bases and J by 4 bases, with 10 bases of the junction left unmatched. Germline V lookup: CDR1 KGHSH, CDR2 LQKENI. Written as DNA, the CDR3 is TGTGCCAGCTCACCGAGAGGTAGCGGGGGGGTTCGAGAGACCCAGTACTTC. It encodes CASSPRGSGGVRETQYF.

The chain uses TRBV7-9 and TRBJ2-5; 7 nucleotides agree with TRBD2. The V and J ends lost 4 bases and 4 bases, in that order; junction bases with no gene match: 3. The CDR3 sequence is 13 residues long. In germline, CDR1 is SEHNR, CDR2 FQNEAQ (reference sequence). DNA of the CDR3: TGTGCCAGCAGCTCAGCTAGCGGAGAGACCCAGTACTTC. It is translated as CASSSASGETQYF.

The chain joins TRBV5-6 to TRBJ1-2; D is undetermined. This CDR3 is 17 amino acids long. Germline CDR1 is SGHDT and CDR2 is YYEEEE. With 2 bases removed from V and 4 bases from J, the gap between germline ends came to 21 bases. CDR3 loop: CASSFGALSLGRYGYTF. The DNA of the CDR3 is TGTGCCAGCAGCTTCGGAGCGTTGTCTTTGGGTCGCTATGGCTACACCTTC.

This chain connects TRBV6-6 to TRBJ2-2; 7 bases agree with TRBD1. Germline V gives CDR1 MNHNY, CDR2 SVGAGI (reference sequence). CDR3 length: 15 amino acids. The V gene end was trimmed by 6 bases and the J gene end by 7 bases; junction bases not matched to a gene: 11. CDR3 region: CASSLTGTEIGELFF. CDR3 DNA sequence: TGTGCCAGCAGCCTTACCGGGACAGAAATCGGGGAGCTGTTTTTT.

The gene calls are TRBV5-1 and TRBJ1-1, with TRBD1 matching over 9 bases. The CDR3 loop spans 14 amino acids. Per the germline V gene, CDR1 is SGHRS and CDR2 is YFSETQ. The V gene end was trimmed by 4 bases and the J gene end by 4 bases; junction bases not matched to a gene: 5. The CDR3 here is CASSERQGGTEAFF. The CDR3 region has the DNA TGCGCCAGCAGCGAGCGACAGGGGGGCACTGAAGCTTTCTTT.

The CDR3 nucleotides read TGTGCCAGCACCATGGGGGGTGCTTGGTACACTGAAGCTTTCTTT. Translating it yields CASTMGGAWYTEAFF. The chain has TRBV5-4 and TRBJ1-1, with D tentatively TRBD1 (5 bases). Looked up from germline, CDR1 is SGHNT and CDR2 is YYREEE (reference sequence). The V and J ends lost 6 bases and 3 bases respectively, with 18 bases between them. CDR3 length: 15 residues.